This entry describes one TCR beta chain. Its specific antigen is unknown. Within one base of it there is no much larger clone, and no base qualities were kept. CDR1 and CDR2, looked up from the germline V gene, are SGHTA and FQGNSA. The trim is 5 bases for V and 5 bases for J, with a gap of 13 bases between the germline ends. Spanning cysteine to phenylalanine, the CDR3 consists of 14 amino acids. This entry keeps only the CDR3 DNA: 42 bases, framed from base 1. The listed sequencing device is Illumina HiSeq 2000. TCRdb passed the public sequencing reads through fastp at Q25 and MiXCR, retaining productive beta sequences. Merged by CDR3 protein, the rows form single entries marked with the most common genes and DNA. The sample has 12,000 or so distinct CDR3 sequences on record, roughly 58% of them singletons. About 60% of the sample goes to the ten largest clones. The data were obtained in a study of tumor-infiltrating lymphocytes in oesophageal squamous cell carcinoma (dated by TCRdb to 2016 to 2017).

The rearrangement joined TRBV7-2 to TRBJ2-1; TRBD2 is a weak D gene call, 6 bases matching. The sample consisted of blood. This TCR was recovered from a female donor with esophageal squamous cell carcinoma. DNA sequence: TGTGCCAGCAGCATTGGACTACATAACAATGAGCAGTTCTTC. The resulting protein is CASSIGLHNNEQFF.